This T cell receptor beta chain was sequenced during a study of somatic mutations in cytotoxic T cells in rheumatoid arthritis. V lost 10 bases to trimming and J lost 2 bases, with 15 bases between them. The CDR3 totals 14 residues. Germline V gives CDR1 MDHEN, CDR2 SYDVKM. TCRdb's table, derived via immunoSEQ multiplex PCR, lists solely in-frame clones and lacks some. The data hold about 2,100 clones, with 75% to 90% observed a single time. A note on this clone: This sample also contains other DNA sequences that code for the same CDR3.

This receptor was taken from a man in his 60s with rheumatoid arthritis. The chain combines TRBV28 with TRBJ1-3, with D unclear. The sequenced sample consisted of CD8+ T cells sorted from blood. In DNA form, the CDR3 reads TGTGCCACCCTGTCATCGGGGACTGGAAACACCATATATTTT. Its translation is CATLSSGTGNTIYF.